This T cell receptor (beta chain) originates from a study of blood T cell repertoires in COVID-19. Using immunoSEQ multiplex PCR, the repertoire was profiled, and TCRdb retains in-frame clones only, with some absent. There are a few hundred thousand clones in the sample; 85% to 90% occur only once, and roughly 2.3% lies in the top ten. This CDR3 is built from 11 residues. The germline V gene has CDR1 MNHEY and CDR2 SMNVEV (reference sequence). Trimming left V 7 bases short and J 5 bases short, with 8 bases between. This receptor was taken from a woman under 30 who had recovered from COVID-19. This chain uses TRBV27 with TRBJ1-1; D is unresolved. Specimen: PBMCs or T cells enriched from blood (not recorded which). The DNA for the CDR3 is TGTGCCAGCACATCGGGGACTGAAGCTTTCTTT. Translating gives CASTSGTEAFF.